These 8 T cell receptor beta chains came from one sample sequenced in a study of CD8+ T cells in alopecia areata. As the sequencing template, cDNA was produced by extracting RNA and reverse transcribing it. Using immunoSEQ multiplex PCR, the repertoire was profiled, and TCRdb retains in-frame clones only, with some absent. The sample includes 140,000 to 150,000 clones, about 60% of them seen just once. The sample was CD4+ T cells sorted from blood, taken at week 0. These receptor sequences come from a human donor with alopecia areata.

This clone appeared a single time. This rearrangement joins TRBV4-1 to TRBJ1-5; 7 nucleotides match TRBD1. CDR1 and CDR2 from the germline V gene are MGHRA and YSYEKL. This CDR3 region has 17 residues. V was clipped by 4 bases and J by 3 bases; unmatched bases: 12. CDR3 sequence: CASSRGRGDSHNQPQHF. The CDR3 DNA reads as TGCGCCAGCAGCCGGGGAAGAGGGGACAGTCACAATCAGCCCCAGCATTTT.

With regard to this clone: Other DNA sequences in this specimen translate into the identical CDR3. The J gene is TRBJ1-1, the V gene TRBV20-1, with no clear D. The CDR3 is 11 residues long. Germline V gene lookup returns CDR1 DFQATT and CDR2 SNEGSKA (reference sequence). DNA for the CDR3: TGCAGCGCGGGGAGGAACACTGAAGCTTTCTTT. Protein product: CSAGRNTEAFF.

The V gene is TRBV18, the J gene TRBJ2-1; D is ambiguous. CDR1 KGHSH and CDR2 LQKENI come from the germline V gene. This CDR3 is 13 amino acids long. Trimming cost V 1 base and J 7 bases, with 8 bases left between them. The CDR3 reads CASSPLAQNEQFF. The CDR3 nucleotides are TGTGCCAGCTCACCACTAGCTCAGAATGAGCAGTTCTTC.

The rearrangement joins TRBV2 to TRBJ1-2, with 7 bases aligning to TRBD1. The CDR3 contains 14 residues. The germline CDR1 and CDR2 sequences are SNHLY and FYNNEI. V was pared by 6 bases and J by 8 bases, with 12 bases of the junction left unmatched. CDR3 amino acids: CASSDRQGGQGYTF. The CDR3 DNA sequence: TGTGCCAGCAGCGACAGACAGGGAGGTCAGGGCTACACCTTC.

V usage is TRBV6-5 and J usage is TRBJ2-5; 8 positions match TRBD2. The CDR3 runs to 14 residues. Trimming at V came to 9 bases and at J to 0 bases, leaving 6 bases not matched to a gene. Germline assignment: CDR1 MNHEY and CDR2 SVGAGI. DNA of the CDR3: TGTGCCAGGGAGGCGGGGGGTTACCAAGAGACCCAGTACTTC. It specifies CAREAGGYQETQYF.

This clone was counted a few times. CDR3 in DNA: TGTGCCATCAGTGAGTGGGACAGGGCTAATGAAAAACTGTTTTTT. Translated: CAISEWDRANEKLFF. The J gene is TRBJ1-4, the V gene TRBV10-3; TRBD1 matches at 9 bases. This CDR3 comprises 15 residues. Germline V gives CDR1 ENHRY, CDR2 SYGVKD. The junction had 0 bases not matched to a gene; V was cut back by 1 base and J by 3 bases.

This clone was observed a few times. CDR3: CASSFNTRTSQETQYF. The CDR3 coding sequence is TGTGCCAGCAGCTTTAACACAAGGACTAGCCAAGAGACCCAGTACTTC. J is TRBJ2-5 and V is TRBV7-2, with 7 nucleotides matching TRBD2. This CDR3 has 16 amino acids. J lost 1 base, V lost 3 bases, and 8 bases had no gene match. The germline CDR1 and CDR2 sequences are SGHTA and FQGNSA.

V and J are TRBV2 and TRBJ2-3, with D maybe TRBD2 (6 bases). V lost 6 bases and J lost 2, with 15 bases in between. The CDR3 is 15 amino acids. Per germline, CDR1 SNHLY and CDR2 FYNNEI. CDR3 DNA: TGTGCCAGCAGGCCTGGGACTTACAACACAGATACGCAGTATTTT. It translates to CASRPGTYNTDTQYF.